The 18 T cell receptor beta chains reported below all come from one sample, sequenced in a study of T-cell reconstitution after alpha-beta-depleted transplantation in children. Researchers prepared the TCRbeta library using unique molecular identifiers, the study reports. MiXCR, applied by TCRdb to the PCR reads, yields one record per CDR3 protein. The repertoire holds around 490,000 distinct CDR3 sequences, with roughly 11% as singletons. The specimen was PBMCs, mostly from graft donor cells, collected 180 days after TCRalphabeta/CD19-depleted stem cell transplant. The receptors shown here come from a female patient aged 2-9 years who had a stem cell transplant for aplastic anemia, so the T cells may come from the graft donor.

J is TRBJ1-2 and V is TRBV5-6; 10 nucleotides line up with TRBD1. V lost 4 bases and J lost 6; bases outside the gene matches: 12. There are 16 residues in the CDR3. Germline V CDR1 and CDR2: SGHDT, YYEEEE. Here the CDR3 reads CASSHPDRGALNGYTF. CDR3 nucleotides: TGTGCCAGCAGCCACCCGGACAGGGGGGCCTTGAATGGCTACACCTTC.

This clonotype was seen only a few times. The CDR3 spells CASSWKSRGTEAFF. In nucleotides, the CDR3 is TGTGCCAGCAGTTGGAAGTCCCGGGGCACTGAAGCTTTCTTT. The chain joins TRBV12-3 or TRBV12-4 to TRBJ1-1, with no clear D. CDR3 length equals 14 residues. The germline V and J ends were trimmed by 4 bases and 4 bases, with 13 bases remaining between them.

The gene calls are TRBV20-1 and TRBJ2-7; 7 bases agree with TRBD2. After removal of 3 bases from V and 2 bases from J, the junction contained 4 bases not matched to a gene. The CDR3 totals 13 residues. The germline V gene has CDR1 DFQATT and CDR2 SNEGSKA (reference sequence). The CDR3: CSASLREPYEQYV. The CDR3 nucleotides read TGCAGTGCTAGTCTGCGGGAGCCCTACGAGCAGTACGTC.

V and J are TRBV6-1 and TRBJ2-1; 9 bases are shared with TRBD2. V lost 5 bases to trimming and J lost 0 bases; unmatched junction nucleotides: 8. The CDR3 is 17 amino acids. CDR1 and CDR2 from the germline V gene are MNHNS and SASEGT. The CDR3 DNA reads TGTGCCAGCAGTCCCCGGCGCGGGAGGGCCTCCTACAATGAGCAGTTCTTC. It codes for CASSPRRGRASYNEQFF.

This clonotype was counted only a few times. The chain carries TRBV2 and TRBJ2-2, with TRBD2 matching over 7 bases. This CDR3 is 17 amino acids long. Looked up from germline, CDR1 is SNHLY and CDR2 is FYNNEI. V dropped 6 bases and J dropped 5; count of bases not matched to a gene: 15. The DNA of the CDR3 is TGTGCCAGCAGGCCAACTAGCGTCTCCAGGCGGACCGGGGAGCTGTTTTTT. This sequence encodes CASRPTSVSRRTGELFF.

This clonotype was detected only a few times. The V and J genes are TRBV7-2 and TRBJ2-2; TRBD1 agrees at 7 bases. V lost 1 base to trimming and J lost 3 bases; unmatched junction nucleotides: 5. Germline-derived CDR1 and CDR2 are SGHTA and FQGNSA. This CDR3 is built from 16 residues. This CDR3 reads CASSLVGTVYTGELFF. The CDR3 nucleotides are TGTGCCAGCAGCTTAGTAGGGACAGTTTACACCGGGGAGCTGTTTTTT.

This clonotype was detected only a few times. This chain uses TRBV28 with TRBJ1-5; 8 positions agree with TRBD1. The germline gives CDR1 MDHEN, CDR2 SYDVKM. The length of the CDR3 is 16 residues. The trim removed 5 bases at V and 5 bases at J, leaving 11 bases unmatched. The CDR3: CASSTFGQGAYQPQHF. CDR3 coding DNA: TGTGCCAGCAGTACCTTCGGACAGGGCGCTTATCAGCCCCAGCATTTT.

In this sample, this clonotype turned up once. V usage is TRBV20-1 and J usage is TRBJ1-5; D might be TRBD1 (6 bases). The CDR3 runs 15 residues. Germline-derived CDR1 and CDR2 are DFQATT and SNEGSKA (reference sequence). V was cut by 6 bases and J by 0 bases, with 15 bases left in between. CDR3 protein: CSAPTGTLSNQPQHF. As DNA, the CDR3 is TGCAGTGCGCCCACCGGGACACTTAGCAATCAGCCCCAGCATTTT.

This clonotype was observed a handful of times. This CDR3 is CASGLAENIQYF. The CDR3 DNA is TGTGCCAGCGGGCTAGCGGAAAACATTCAGTACTTC. This sequence joins TRBV6-6 and TRBJ2-4; TRBD2 matches 7 bases. The CDR3 loop spans 12 amino acids. From germline, CDR1 is MNHNY and CDR2 SVGAGI (reference sequence). V trimming: 8 bases; J trimming: 5 bases; junction bases outside the gene matches: 3.

This clonotype was observed a handful of times. The V and J genes are TRBV7-2 and TRBJ1-1; possibly TRBD1 for D (5 bases). In germline, CDR1 is SGHTA, CDR2 FQGNSA. Trimming left V 0 bases short and J 0 bases short, with 11 bases between. The CDR3 totals 16 residues. CDR3 DNA sequence: TGTGCCAGCAGCTTAGCGAGGGACGGACTGAACACTGAAGCTTTCTTT. Protein sequence: CASSLARDGLNTEAFF.

This clonotype came up a few times. The chain carries TRBV7-2 and TRBJ2-1, with TRBD2 matching 14 bases. Germline V gene sequence: CDR1 SGHTA, CDR2 FQGNSA. The CDR3 consists of 16 residues. With 5 bases clipped from V and 9 bases from J, the junction kept 9 bases outside the gene matches. CDR3 nucleotide sequence: TGTGCCAGCAGCAAGACTAGCGGGAGGGCCGATGGTGAGCAGTTCTTC. It specifies CASSKTSGRADGEQFF.

This clonotype was seen a few times. This chain uses TRBV7-9 with TRBJ2-7; a possible D gene is TRBD1 (5 bases). The germline V gene encodes CDR1 SEHNR and CDR2 FQNEAQ (reference sequence). Trimming pared 4 bases from V and 4 bases from J, leaving 8 bases between. CDR3 length: 12 amino acids. This CDR3 reads CASSYQGYEQYV. The DNA for the CDR3 is TGTGCCAGCAGCTATCAGGGTTACGAGCAGTACGTC.

This chain connects TRBV19 to TRBJ1-5, with 10 nucleotides matching TRBD1. V was clipped by 6 bases and J by 9 bases; unmatched bases: 8. Germline CDR1 and CDR2: LNHDA and SQIVND (reference sequence). The CDR3 is made up of 14 amino acids. CDR3 coding DNA: TGTGCCAGTAGCCCGACAGGGGGCTGGGGGCCCCAGCATTTT. Protein sequence: CASSPTGGWGPQHF. Supplemented by reference TRBV19 and TRBJ1-5, the full variable domain reads DGGITQSPKYLFRKEGQNVTLSCEQNLNHDAMYWYRQDPGQGLRLIYYSQIVNDFQKGDIAEGYSVSREKKESFPLTVTSAQKNPTAFYLCASSPTGGWGPQHFGDGTRLSIL.

The sample holds a few counts of this clonotype. For the CDR3, the DNA is TGTGCCAGCAGCGTAGATCTAGCGGGAGGGCCGTCTTGGCCTGGGGCCAACGTCCTGACTTTC. Protein product: CASSVDLAGGPSWPGANVLTF. V is TRBV9 and J is TRBJ2-6; TRBD2 aligns across 12 bases. CDR3 length: 21 residues. Losses at the gene ends were 0 bases for V and 2 bases for J; bases not matched to a gene: 12. The V gene's germline CDR1 is SGDLS and CDR2 YYNGEE.

The chain joins TRBV14 to TRBJ2-3; D not certain. The CDR3 covers 14 residues. The V gene lost 4 bases and the J gene lost 5 bases, with 13 bases spanning the gap. Germline CDR1 SGHDN, CDR2 FVKESK. This chain's CDR3 is CASSPLLYGDTQYF. As DNA, the CDR3 is TGTGCCAGCAGCCCGTTATTATACGGAGATACGCAGTATTTT.

This rearrangement joins TRBV9 to TRBJ2-1, with 12 bases that match TRBD1. V lost 0 bases to trimming and J lost 6 bases; unmatched junction nucleotides: 7. Germline V gene data show CDR1 as SGDLS and CDR2 as YYNGEE. The CDR3 runs 17 residues. The CDR3, as DNA: TGTGCCAGCAGCGTAGGTTTGGGACAGGGGGCTGTCAATGAGCAGTTCTTC. It is translated as CASSVGLGQGAVNEQFF.

This clonotype was seen a few times. This chain joins TRBV5-8 and TRBJ2-5, with 10 positions matching TRBD1. The ends lost 0 bases at V and 5 bases at J; junction bases unmatched: 7. This CDR3 has 16 amino acids. CDR1 SGHTS and CDR2 YDEGEE come from the germline V gene. The CDR3 sequence is CASSLAGQGWFETQYF. As DNA, the CDR3 is TGTGCCAGCAGCTTGGCGGGACAGGGGTGGTTCGAGACCCAGTACTTC.

The V and J genes are TRBV10-3 and TRBJ2-6; TRBD2 agrees at 12 bases. Losses at the gene ends were 7 bases for V and 0 bases for J; bases not matched to a gene: 10. The germline V gene has CDR1 ENHRY and CDR2 SYGVKD. The CDR3 has 19 amino acids. CDR3 nucleotides: TGTGCCATCACGCCGGGACTAGCGGGCGAAGTCTCTGGGGCCAACGTCCTGACTTTC. It is translated as CAITPGLAGEVSGANVLTF.